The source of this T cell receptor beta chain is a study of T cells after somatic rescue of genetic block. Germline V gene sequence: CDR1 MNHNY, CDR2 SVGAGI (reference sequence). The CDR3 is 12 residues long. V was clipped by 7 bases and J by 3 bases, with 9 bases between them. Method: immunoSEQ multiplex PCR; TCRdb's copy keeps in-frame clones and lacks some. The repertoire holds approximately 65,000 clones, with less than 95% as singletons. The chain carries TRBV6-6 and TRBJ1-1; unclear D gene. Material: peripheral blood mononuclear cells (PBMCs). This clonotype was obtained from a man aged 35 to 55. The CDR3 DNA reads TGTGCCAGCACTAGGGCGGACACTGAAGCTTTCTTT. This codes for CASTRADTEAFF.